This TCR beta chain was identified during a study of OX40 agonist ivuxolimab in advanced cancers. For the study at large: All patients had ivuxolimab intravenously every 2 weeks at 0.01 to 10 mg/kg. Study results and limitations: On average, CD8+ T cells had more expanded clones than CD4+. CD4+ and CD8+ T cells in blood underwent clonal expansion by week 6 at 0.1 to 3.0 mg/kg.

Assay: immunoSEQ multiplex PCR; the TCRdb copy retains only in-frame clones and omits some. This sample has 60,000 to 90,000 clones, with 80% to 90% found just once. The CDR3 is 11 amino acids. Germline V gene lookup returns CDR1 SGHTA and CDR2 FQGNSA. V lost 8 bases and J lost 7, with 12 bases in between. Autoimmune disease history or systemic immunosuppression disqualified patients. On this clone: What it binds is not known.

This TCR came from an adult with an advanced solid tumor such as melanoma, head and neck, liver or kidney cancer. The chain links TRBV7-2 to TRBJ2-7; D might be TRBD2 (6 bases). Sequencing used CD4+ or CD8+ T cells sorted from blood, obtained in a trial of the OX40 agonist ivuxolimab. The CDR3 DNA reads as TGTGCCAGCGGCTACGGAGGGGAGCAGTACTTC. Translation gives CASGYGGEQYF.